This entry is about one T cell receptor beta chain. Its antigen is undetermined. This CDR3 is built from 13 residues. CDR1 and CDR2 (germline): MNHEY, SVGAGI. This sample stems from a study of T cell repertoires in cytomegalovirus infection. Each CDR3 protein gets one entry after TCRdb re-called the reads with MiXCR. The repertoire consists of some 170,000 distinct CDR3 sequences, with about a sixth occurring once and the leading ten covering roughly 24%. Findings and limits, study-wide: Identification of carriers of CMV plus the relevant HLA was achieved through cumulative public TCR beta family frequency.

V and J are TRBV6-5 and TRBJ1-1; D unclear. The sample comprised CD8+ T cells from PBMCs. This receptor was taken from a human donor in good health (CMV status not recorded). Some clones in this sample may be carry-over from other donors' samples. The CDR3 spells CAGKRRGDTEAFF. The DNA for the CDR3 is TGTGCTGGCAAGAGACGTGGGGACACTGAAGCTTTCTTT.